The 28 T cell receptor beta chains given below trace back to one sample, sequenced in a study of shared clonotypes between healthy human individuals. Sequencing was performed with immunoSEQ multiplex PCR; in TCRdb, only in-frame clones are kept and a portion is missing. The table records 450,000 to 500,000 clones, 70% to 85% of them present only once. The specimen was PBMCs. Source of these receptors: a woman aged 40 to 50 in good health. Some clones in this sample may be carry-over from other donors' samples.

In the case of this clone: Since a much larger clone is just one base distant, this may be a read error. The CDR3 ends on some other residue instead of the conserved phenylalanine or tryptophan, so this is likely a read error. The chain combines TRBV6-5 with TRBJ2-7; 11 nucleotides align to TRBD1. The CDR3 totals 15 residues. Germline CDR1 is MNHEY and CDR2 is SVGAGI. After removal of 2 bases from V and 4 bases from J, the junction contained 4 bases not matched to a gene. The CDR3 region has the DNA TGTGCCAGCAGTTACCGGGACAGGGGGGGGTACGAGCAGTACCTC. This translates into CASSYRDRGGYEQYL.

The gene calls are TRBV11-1 and TRBJ1-4, with TRBD1 as a possible D gene (6 bases). The CDR3 spans 14 residues. V was shortened by 0 bases and J by 10 bases, with 12 bases between the two germline ends. Per germline, CDR1 SGHAT and CDR2 FQDESV (reference sequence). The CDR3: CASSLAVGGGKLFF. CDR3 nucleotides: TGTGCCAGCAGCTTAGCAGTGGGAGGGGGAAAACTGTTTTTT. The entire variable domain, with the rest obtained from reference TRBV11-1 and TRBJ1-4, is as follows: EAEVAQSPRYKITEKSQAVAFWCDPISGHATLYWYRQILGQGPELLVQFQDESVVDDSQLPKDRFSAERLKGVDSTLKIQPAELGDSAMYLCASSLAVGGGKLFFGSGTQLSVL.

The J gene is TRBJ1-1, the V gene TRBV5-1; 8 bases are a match to TRBD1. Looked up from germline, CDR1 is SGHRS and CDR2 is YFSETQ. The V and J ends lost 1 base and 4 bases, in that order; junction bases with no gene match: 12. CDR3 size: 17 residues. This CDR3 is CASSLWTGRDRGTEAFF. In DNA form, the CDR3 reads TGCGCCAGCAGCTTGTGGACAGGGAGGGACCGGGGCACTGAAGCTTTCTTT.

This chain joins TRBV6-5 and TRBJ2-7; the D is unclear. This CDR3 has 14 amino acids. Between the trimmed V and J ends, which lost 2 bases and 0 bases, there was a span of 8 bases. Germline CDR1 reads MNHEY; CDR2 reads SVGAGI. The CDR3 nucleotides are TGTGCCAGCAGTTACGGCGAGAGCTCCTACGAGCAGTACTTC. Translation gives CASSYGESSYEQYF.

J is TRBJ2-7 and V is TRBV28; 8 bases are a match to TRBD1. V lost 3 bases, J lost 5 bases, and 6 bases stayed unmatched. Germline V gene lookup returns CDR1 MDHEN and CDR2 SYDVKM. CDR3 length equals 14 residues. In DNA, the CDR3 is TGTGCCAGCAGTTTGACAGGGGTGGTCCACGAGCAGTACTTC. It translates to CASSLTGVVHEQYF.

J is TRBJ1-1 and V is TRBV7-9; TRBD1 matches at 8 bases. Germline CDR1 and CDR2: SEHNR and FQNEAQ (reference sequence). The CDR3 length is 14 residues. Losses at the gene ends were 5 bases for V and 4 bases for J; bases not matched to a gene: 6. The CDR3 bases are TGTGCCAGCAGCAACAGGGGGGGTGGCACTGAAGCTTTCTTT. Translation: CASSNRGGGTEAFF. The complete variable domain, with remaining parts taken from reference TRBV7-9 and TRBJ1-1, reads DTGVSQNPRHKITKRGQNVTFRCDPISEHNRLYWYRQTLGQGPEFLTYFQNEAQLEKSRLLSDRFSAERPKGSFSTLEIQRTEQGDSAMYLCASSNRGGGTEAFFGQGTRLTVV.

The chain links TRBV11-2 to TRBJ2-2; unclear D gene. Trimming left V 4 bases short and J 5 bases short, with 11 bases between. Germline V gene data show CDR1 as SGHAT and CDR2 as FQNNGV. The CDR3 length is 14 residues. DNA of the CDR3: TGTGCCAGCAGCTCCCCCCCCGATACCGGGGAGCTGTTTTTT. Translated, it gives CASSSPPDTGELFF. The full variable domain, its missing parts supplied by reference TRBV11-2 and TRBJ2-2, is EAGVAQSPRYKIIEKRQSVAFWCNPISGHATLYWYQQILGQGPKLLIQFQNNGVVDDSQLPKDRFSAERLKGVDSTLKIQPAKLEDSAVYLCASSSPPDTGELFFGEGSRLTVL.

This rearrangement joins TRBV7-9 to TRBJ2-1, with a tentative D call TRBD1 (5 bases). The germline gives CDR1 SEHNR, CDR2 FQNEAQ (reference sequence). The CDR3 has 14 residues. V shed 1 base and J shed 8 bases, with 12 bases lying between them. The CDR3 protein is CASSLEGVAHEQFF. CDR3 bases: TGTGCCAGCAGCTTAGAAGGGGTGGCCCATGAGCAGTTCTTC.

This chain connects TRBV7-9 to TRBJ1-2; D is uncertain. The CDR3 is 13 residues long. V was trimmed by 4 bases and J by 1 base, leaving 7 bases between them. The germline gives CDR1 SEHNR, CDR2 FQNEAQ (reference sequence). The CDR3 is CASSSTRNYGYTF. The CDR3 DNA sequence: TGTGCCAGCAGCTCCACTCGTAACTATGGCTACACCTTC.

The chain uses TRBV2 and TRBJ2-3, with TRBD2 as a possible D gene (6 bases). This CDR3 is built from 15 residues. Trimming removed 7 bases from V and 0 bases from J, with 14 bases in between. The germline gives CDR1 SNHLY, CDR2 FYNNEI. The CDR3 nucleotides are TGTGCCAGCACCCTGACTAGTCCTAGCACAGATACGCAGTATTTT. It is translated as CASTLTSPSTDTQYF.

The chain employs TRBV5-1 and TRBJ2-3; D possibly corresponds to TRBD2 (7 bases). Germline V gene lookup returns CDR1 SGHRS and CDR2 YFSETQ. This CDR3 region has 15 residues. Between the trimmed V and J ends, which lost 0 bases and 2 bases, there was a span of 10 bases. CDR3 region: CASSLAGGPTDTQYF. The CDR3 DNA reads TGCGCCAGCAGCTTGGCGGGGGGCCCCACAGATACGCAGTATTTT.

This clone came up once. The chain carries TRBV4-3 and TRBJ2-7; a possible D gene is TRBD2 (5 bases). The germline V and J ends were trimmed by 3 bases and 4 bases, with 22 bases remaining between them. The CDR3 sequence is 17 residues long. Germline-derived CDR1 and CDR2 are LGHNA and YSLEER. DNA of the CDR3: TGCGCCAGCAGCCAGGCCCGACTACCAGCGCGGATATACGAGCAGTACTTC. Translated, it gives CASSQARLPARIYEQYF.

This clone was seen more than once but under ten times. This chain uses TRBV5-1 with TRBJ2-3; D may be TRBD2 (5 bases). V lost 4 bases and J lost 3, with 18 bases in between. Looked up from germline, CDR1 is SGHRS and CDR2 is YFSETQ. This CDR3 has 16 amino acids. CDR3 DNA: TGCGCCAGCAGCCAAACGCGGGTTCGAGCAACAGATACGCAGTATTTT. Translated, it gives CASSQTRVRATDTQYF.

This rearrangement joins TRBV4-1 to TRBJ2-2; the D call may be TRBD1 or TRBD2 (7 bases each). The V end lost 1 base, the J end lost 6 bases, and 15 bases lay between the germline ends. The germline V gene has CDR1 MGHRA and CDR2 YSYEKL. The CDR3 runs 16 residues. The CDR3 is CASSQVGGGRAGELFF. In DNA, the CDR3 is TGCGCCAGCAGCCAAGTGGGAGGGGGCCGGGCCGGGGAGCTGTTTTTT.

The V call is TRBV6-1, the J call TRBJ1-5; no reliable D call. Germline V gives CDR1 MNHNS, CDR2 SASEGT. There are 13 residues in the CDR3. Trimming pared 10 bases from V and 4 bases from J, leaving 14 bases between. The DNA of the CDR3 is TGTGCCACTCACCGGACCATGAATCAGCCCCAGCATTTT. Its protein is CATHRTMNQPQHF.

The V gene is TRBV18, the J gene TRBJ1-4, with D possibly TRBD1 on 5 matching bases. The germline V gene has CDR1 KGHSH and CDR2 LQKENI. Deletions cut 2 bases from V and 6 bases from J, with 10 bases between. The CDR3 loop spans 14 amino acids. The DNA for the CDR3 is TGTGCCAGCTCACCAGGTCAGGGTGATGAAAAACTGTTTTTT. Residues: CASSPGQGDEKLFF. Full variable domain (remainder filled in from reference TRBV18 and TRBJ1-4): NAGVMQNPRHLVRRRGQEARLRCSPMKGHSHVYWYRQLPEEGLKFMVYLQKENIIDESGMPKERFSAEFPKEGPSILRIQQVVRGDSAAYFCASSPGQGDEKLFFGSGTQLSVL.

The chain combines TRBV19 with TRBJ2-5, with D possibly TRBD2 on 6 matching bases. The J call is uncertain, as TRBJ2-7 better fits the DNA end. The CDR3 consists of 11 residues. Germline-derived CDR1 and CDR2 are LNHDA and SQIVND (reference sequence). CDR3 residues: CASHGGYEQYF. DNA for the CDR3: TGTGCCAGTCACGGGGGTTACGAGCAGTACTTC.

This chain connects TRBV19 to TRBJ2-3; 11 bases agree with TRBD2. The CDR3 has 14 amino acids. The germline gives CDR1 LNHDA, CDR2 SQIVND (reference sequence). V lost 7 bases and J lost 4; bases outside the gene matches: 4. The CDR3 sequence is CASTSGRSADTQYF. The CDR3 DNA reads TGTGCCAGTACTAGCGGGAGGAGCGCAGATACGCAGTATTTT. The complete variable domain, with remaining parts taken from reference TRBV19 and TRBJ2-3, reads DGGITQSPKYLFRKEGQNVTLSCEQNLNHDAMYWYRQDPGQGLRLIYYSQIVNDFQKGDIAEGYSVSREKKESFPLTVTSAQKNPTAFYLCASTSGRSADTQYFGPGTRLTVL.

This sequence joins TRBV4-1 and TRBJ2-3, with TRBD1 matching 8 bases. V trimming: 0 bases; J trimming: 7 bases; junction bases outside the gene matches: 6. Germline CDR1 MGHRA, CDR2 YSYEKL. The CDR3 sequence is 15 residues long. The CDR3 DNA is TGCGCCAGCAGCCAAGAGCTGGACAGGGCTTATACGCAGTATTTT. Protein product: CASSQELDRAYTQYF.

The chain has TRBV6-5 and TRBJ2-1, with a tentative D call TRBD1 (5 bases). Germline CDR1 and CDR2: MNHEY and SVGAGI. The length of the CDR3 is 12 residues. Trimming stripped 4 bases from V and 10 bases from J, with 11 bases between. The chain's CDR3 is CASSSFRGEQFF. In DNA, the CDR3 is TGTGCCAGCAGTTCCTTTAGGGGAGAGCAGTTCTTC.

This sequence joins TRBV7-8 and TRBJ2-7; D gene ambiguous. CDR3 size: 14 residues. The germline gives CDR1 SGHVS, CDR2 FQNEAQ. Trimming left V 3 bases short and J 0 bases short, with 9 bases between. CDR3 amino acids: CASSFRRLSYEQYF. As DNA, the CDR3 is TGTGCCAGCAGCTTTCGGCGACTCTCCTACGAGCAGTACTTC.

This clone was observed a single time. The chain uses TRBV30 and TRBJ2-3; either TRBD1 or TRBD2 may supply D (6 bases each). Germline V gene lookup returns CDR1 GTSNPN and CDR2 SVGIG (reference sequence). With 8 bases removed from V and 4 bases from J, the gap between germline ends came to 19 bases. CDR3 length: 14 residues. The CDR3 loop reads CALAPVGGADTQYF. The CDR3 DNA reads TGTGCCCTCGCCCCGGTGGGGGGCGCAGATACGCAGTATTTT. The full variable domain, completed using reference TRBV30 and TRBJ2-3, is SQTIHQWPATLVQPVGSPLSLECTVEGTSNPNLYWYRQAAGRGLQLLFYSVGIGQISSEVPQNLSASRPQDRQFILSSKKLLLSDSGFYLCALAPVGGADTQYFGPGTRLTVL.

This clone has more than one count but fewer than ten. This CDR3 reads CASSRGTTYEQYF. The CDR3 DNA is TGTGCCAGCAGCAGAGGGACAACCTACGAGCAGTACTTC. The chain is built from TRBV27 and TRBJ2-5, with a possible D match to TRBD1 (6 bases). The DNA end is more similar to TRBJ2-7, so the J call may be wrong. This CDR3 spans 13 amino acids. Germline V CDR1 and CDR2: MNHEY, SMNVEV (reference sequence).

This chain uses TRBV5-1 with TRBJ2-1, with 10 bases fitting TRBD2. The CDR3 extends over 16 amino acids. V shed 1 base, J shed 5 bases, and the junction held 6 bases outside the gene matches. Germline V CDR1 and CDR2: SGHRS, YFSETQ. In DNA, the CDR3 is TGCGCCAGCAGCTTGCCCCTAGCGGGAGTCGACAATGAGCAGTTCTTC. Protein product: CASSLPLAGVDNEQFF.

This chain connects TRBV5-4 to TRBJ2-3, with TRBD2 matching over 12 bases. V shed 4 bases and J 2 bases; nucleotides not matched to a gene: 11. CDR1 SGHNT and CDR2 YYREEE come from the germline V gene (reference sequence). This CDR3 is built from 18 residues. The CDR3: CASSRALAGGPDTDTQYF. The CDR3, as DNA: TGTGCCAGCAGCCGCGCCCTAGCGGGAGGGCCGGACACAGATACGCAGTATTTT.

The V call is TRBV30, the J call TRBJ2-7, with D possibly being TRBD2 (5 bases). The CDR3 contains 15 residues. Germline V gene sequence: CDR1 GTSNPN, CDR2 SVGIG (reference sequence). Trimming removed 7 bases at V and 5 bases at J, with 24 bases between. For the CDR3, the DNA is TGTGCCTTCGTCCGTCGGGATCCACCCCCGCACGAGCAGTACTTC. Translated, it gives CAFVRRDPPPHEQYF.

The sample holds many counts of this clone. The J gene is TRBJ2-7, the V gene TRBV7-2; TRBD2 aligns across 11 bases. V lost 6 bases and J lost 3; bases outside the gene matches: 1. Germline CDR1 is SGHTA and CDR2 is FQGNSA. The CDR3 has 13 residues. In nucleotides, the CDR3 is TGTGCCAGCAGTGGGACTAGCGGCTACGAGCAGTACTTC. Translated, it gives CASSGTSGYEQYF.

This clone has only a few counts. One junction end does not reproduce the germline sequence, and a read error may be involved. The V call is TRBV7-7, the J call TRBJ2-2; no reliable D call. The CDR3 is 14 amino acids. CDR1 is SSHAT, CDR2 FNYEAQ, per germline (reference sequence). Written as DNA, the CDR3 is TGTGCTAGCAGCTTATCGAGGAACACCGGGGAGCTGTTTTTT. This encodes CASSLSRNTGELFF. Variable domain in full (rest from reference TRBV7-7 and TRBJ2-2): GAGVSQSPRYKVTKRGQDVTLRCDPISSHATLYWYQQALGQGPEFLTYFNYEAQPDKSGLPSDRFSAERPEGSISTLTIQRTEQRDSAMYRCASSLSRNTGELFFGEGSRLTVL.